Detailed here is one T cell receptor beta chain. Here immunoSEQ multiplex PCR was the method, and the copy in TCRdb shows in-frame clones only, minus some. The sample carries tens of thousands of clones, around 95% recorded once. These data belong to a study of technical replicates of blood from a handful of donors. CDR1 LNHNV and CDR2 YYDKDF come from the germline V gene (reference sequence). V lost 0 bases to trimming and J lost 1 base, with 12 bases between them. This CDR3 spans 16 amino acids. The chain joins TRBV15 to TRBJ1-2; tentatively, D is TRBD1 (5 bases). The sequenced material came from T cells isolated from PBMCs. The receptor comes from a human donor in good health. The CDR3 protein is CATSRDTDRYNYGYTF. CDR3 in DNA: TGTGCCACCAGCAGAGATACTGACAGATATAACTATGGCTACACCTTC.